The clone carrying this T cell receptor (beta chain) was detected ten times or more. Its antigen is not identified. The time point is: newly diagnosed GD, antithyroid drugs for less than 3 months. Following extraction of RNA from PBMCs, that RNA was used to make the TCR library. Researchers made TCR beta libraries by using iRepertoire HTBI primers and running Arm-PCR on CDR3 regions. TCRdb reanalysed the multiplex PCR reads using MiXCR and keeps one entry per CDR3 protein. The sample has around 400,000 distinct CDR3 sequences, 15% seen once. These data originate in a study of regulatory T cells in long-lasting Graves disease. General study findings and limits: Compared with new cases, persistent Graves' patients showed reduced TCR diversity.

These records were also assigned to another study, of T cells in Graves' hyperthyroidism and ophthalmopathy.

Sequenced here: peripheral blood mononuclear cells (PBMCs), sampled at new diagnosis, from a patient treated with antithyroid drugs. This clonotype was sampled from a woman between 35 and 50 years old with Graves disease.

The CDR3 here is CSASRDRMTDTQYF. The CDR3 DNA is TGCAGTGCATCCCGGGACAGGATGACAGATACGCAGTATTTT. V usage is TRBV20-1 and J usage is TRBJ2-3; 8 bases match TRBD1. The CDR3 has 14 residues. CDR1 is DFQATT and CDR2 is SNEGSKA in the germline V gene (reference sequence). V was pared by 6 bases and J by 3 bases, with 8 bases of the junction left unmatched.